This TCR beta chain was obtained from a study of blood T cell repertoires in COVID-19. For the study at large: PBMCs, B-cell-depleted T cells, or T cells provided the cDNA or gDNA that made up the material.

The method was immunoSEQ multiplex PCR; TCRdb's version includes in-frame clones alone and lacks a portion of them. The sample carries about 250,000 clones, around 89% recorded once. The V and J ends lost 4 bases and 6 bases respectively, with 10 bases between them. Germline CDR1 is KGHSH and CDR2 is LQKENI. CDR3 length: 13 amino acids. This clonotype was sampled from a woman under 40 with COVID-19, enrolled during active disease. The J gene is TRBJ1-5, the V gene TRBV18, with D possibly matching TRBD1 (5 bases). The sample was peripheral blood. For the CDR3, the DNA is TGTGCCAGCTCACTAGGGGATGGTCAGCCCCAGCATTTT. It is translated as CASSLGDGQPQHF.